The 16 T cell receptor beta chains presented below share a single source sample, sequenced in a study of Ad26.COV2.S vaccination and SARS-CoV-2 variants. TCRdb's table, derived via immunoSEQ multiplex PCR, lists solely in-frame clones and lacks some. The sample includes 350,000 to 450,000 clones, 80% to 90% of them seen just once. Treatment meaning: about 20 received Ad26.COV2.S at low or high dose, single or two shots; 5 received placebo; per-sample allocation not given. Day 63 following the first vaccine or placebo injection was when the samples were taken. The sequencing used peripheral blood, collected in a trial of Ad26.COV2.S vaccine versus placebo. The receptors shown here come from a person aged 18-60 years who received the Ad26.COV2.S COVID-19 vaccine or a placebo.

This rearrangement joins TRBV19 to TRBJ2-5; TRBD1 matches at 9 bases. This CDR3 contains 15 residues. Germline V gene data show CDR1 as LNHDA and CDR2 as SQIVND (reference sequence). The junction had 4 bases not matched to a gene; V was cut back by 1 base and J by 4 bases. CDR3 sequence: CASSIGTGVVETQYF. The CDR3 DNA reads as TGTGCCAGTAGTATAGGGACAGGGGTAGTAGAGACCCAGTACTTC.

J is TRBJ1-6 and V is TRBV5-6; possibly TRBD1 for D (6 bases). V gave up 1 base and J gave up 0 bases, with 14 bases separating them. CDR1 SGHDT and CDR2 YYEEEE come from the germline V gene. The CDR3 contains 18 residues. The CDR3 DNA is TGTGCCAGCAGCTTGTTGAGGCGGGGGCTCTCCTATAATTCACCCCTCCACTTT. This gives the protein CASSLLRRGLSYNSPLHF.

The chain carries TRBV18 and TRBJ1-2; D not resolved. CDR1 is KGHSH and CDR2 is LQKENI in the germline V gene. V gave up 0 bases and J gave up 8 bases, with 16 bases separating them. The CDR3 is 15 residues long. CDR3 sequence: CASSPPNFPTGGYTF. CDR3 coding DNA: TGTGCCAGCTCACCACCGAATTTTCCGACGGGGGGCTACACCTTC.

The chain uses TRBV15 and TRBJ2-3; 8 positions match TRBD2. V was pared by 8 bases and J by 2 bases, with 9 bases of the junction left unmatched. There are 15 residues in the CDR3. The V gene's germline CDR1 is LNHNV and CDR2 YYDKDF (reference sequence). The DNA for the CDR3 is TGTGCCACCCGCCTGGGGGGACTAGACACAGATACGCAGTATTTT. It encodes CATRLGGLDTDTQYF.

The genes are TRBV4-3 and TRBJ1-6, with 7 bases fitting TRBD1. The CDR3 consists of 14 residues. The junction had 5 bases not matched to a gene; V was cut back by 4 bases and J by 8 bases. The germline gives CDR1 LGHNA, CDR2 YSLEER. CDR3 DNA sequence: TGCGCCAGCAGCCGTGACAGGGTAGATTCACCCCTCCACTTT. It specifies CASSRDRVDSPLHF.

V is TRBV12-3 or TRBV12-4 and J is TRBJ1-1; possible D gene TRBD1, 6 bases. The CDR3 is 13 amino acids. V gave up 10 bases and J gave up 2 bases, with 14 bases separating them. The CDR3 protein is CATRTGLNTEAFF. The CDR3 DNA follows: TGTGCCACCCGAACAGGGCTAAACACTGAAGCTTTCTTT.

The rearrangement links TRBV4-1 to TRBJ1-1, with a tentative D call TRBD1 (5 bases). CDR3 size: 15 residues. The V and J ends lost 6 bases and 2 bases respectively, with 16 bases between them. Germline V CDR1 and CDR2: MGHRA, YSYEKL. CDR3 residues: CASSPLERGNTEAFF. In DNA form, the CDR3 reads TGCGCCAGCAGTCCTCTAGAAAGGGGTAACACTGAAGCTTTCTTT.

The chain couples TRBV7-9 to TRBJ2-1; 8 bases match TRBD2. With V trimmed by 6 bases and J by 0 bases, 7 bases remained unmatched. The CDR3 contains 16 residues. The germline V gene encodes CDR1 SEHNR and CDR2 FQNEAQ (reference sequence). DNA of the CDR3: TGTGCCAGCAGTGGACTAGCTCCGAGCTCCTACAATGAGCAGTTCTTC. This encodes CASSGLAPSSYNEQFF. Looking up the rest from reference TRBV7-9 and TRBJ2-1 gives the full variable domain: DTGVSQNPRHKITKRGQNVTFRCDPISEHNRLYWYRQTLGQGPEFLTYFQNEAQLEKSRLLSDRFSAERPKGSFSTLEIQRTEQGDSAMYLCASSGLAPSSYNEQFFGPGTRLTVL.

J is TRBJ1-1 and V is TRBV11-2; D is unresolved. Germline V gene sequence: CDR1 SGHAT, CDR2 FQNNGV. V was pared by 2 bases and J by 1 base, with 11 bases between. This CDR3 has 15 residues. CDR3 DNA: TGTGCCAGCAGCTTACGTCTGACTCAGAACACTGAAGCTTTCTTT. Translated: CASSLRLTQNTEAFF.

The table lists this clone with a few counts. The chain carries TRBV7-6 and TRBJ2-1; a weak D match, TRBD2 (6 bases). The V end was cut by 1 base, the J end by 8 bases, with 6 bases between. CDR1 SGHVS and CDR2 FNYEAQ come from the germline V gene. CDR3 length: 12 amino acids. The CDR3 reads CASSLGLDEQFF. The CDR3 DNA follows: TGTGCCAGCAGCTTAGGACTAGATGAGCAGTTCTTC.

The sample holds one count of this clone. V is TRBV14 and J is TRBJ2-5; 8 nucleotides align to TRBD2. V gave up 1 base and J gave up 14 bases; unmatched junction bases: 15. The germline CDR1 and CDR2 sequences are SGHDN and FVKESK. The CDR3 extends over 15 amino acids. The CDR3 loop is CASSQVAGGLKGPYF. The DNA of the CDR3 is TGTGCCAGCAGCCAAGTTGCGGGAGGCTTGAAGGGACCCTACTTC.

The chain uses TRBV11-2 and TRBJ2-7; D is unresolved. Germline V gene data show CDR1 as SGHAT and CDR2 as FQNNGV. The CDR3 runs 15 residues. V dropped 5 bases and J dropped 3 bases, with 17 bases sitting between them. Here the CDR3 reads CASSPHQSRGYEQYF. As DNA, the CDR3 is TGTGCCAGCAGCCCTCACCAATCCAGAGGCTACGAGCAGTACTTC.

Notes on this clone: The sample holds other DNA sequences that translate to the same CDR3. The chain joins TRBV28 to TRBJ1-2; unclear D gene. Germline V gives CDR1 MDHEN, CDR2 SYDVKM. This CDR3 comprises 13 residues. V lost 2 bases and J 1 base, leaving 5 bases between the germline ends. The CDR3 coding sequence is TGTGCCAGCAGTTTAGGGGTTAACTATGGCTACACCTTC. Translating gives CASSLGVNYGYTF.

The gene calls are TRBV6-1 and TRBJ2-2; D perhaps matches TRBD2 (7 bases). This CDR3 contains 16 residues. Germline CDR1 and CDR2: MNHNS and SASEGT. The V end was cut by 3 bases, the J end by 4 bases, with 15 bases between. The CDR3 region is CASSETGGRVTGELFF. CDR3 nucleotides: TGTGCCAGCAGTGAGACAGGCGGGAGAGTCACCGGGGAGCTGTTTTTT.

The V and J genes are TRBV19 and TRBJ2-1; D perhaps matches TRBD1 (5 bases). Trimming removed 3 bases at V and 9 bases at J, with 15 bases between. Germline V CDR1 and CDR2: LNHDA, SQIVND (reference sequence). This CDR3 is 14 amino acids long. The CDR3 DNA reads as TGTGCCAGTAGTATTCAGGGCGTGGGCTCTGAGCAGTTCTTC. This sequence encodes CASSIQGVGSEQFF.

This chain joins TRBV3-1 (or the pseudogene TRBV3-2) and TRBJ2-1; a possible D gene is TRBD2 (5 bases). V gave up 1 base and J gave up 5 bases, with 15 bases separating them. Germline-derived CDR1 and CDR2 are LGHDT and YNNKEL (reference sequence). This CDR3 is 16 amino acids long. The CDR3: CASSQGLWTANNEQFF. The CDR3, as DNA: TGTGCCAGCAGCCAAGGCTTATGGACTGCGAACAATGAGCAGTTCTTC.